This T cell receptor beta chain was documented in a study of T cells expressing NK-cell markers (dated by TCRdb to 2018 to 2020). Regarding the research as a whole: Three sorted T-cell subsets (CD3+CD56+NKG2C+, CD3+CD56+NKG2C- and CD3+CD56-NKG2C+) from under ten donors had their TCR beta-chain repertoires profiled. Among the eight sequenced donors, only one was HCMV-seronegative, while the other seven were HCMV-seropositive. All eight donors whose samples were sequenced were randomly selected healthy volunteers, three of them men and five women. Libraries were sequenced as 2 x 150 bp reads on Illumina HiSeq 2000/2500, MiSeq or NextSeq. The investigation overall reported the following: In six donors, the dominant CD3+CD56+NKG2C+ clonotypes ranked among the top 10 CD8+ clonotypes, making up roughly 1.0-7.0% of CD8+ T cells. It remained unclear whether the expanded NKG2C-expressing T cell clones were specific for HCMV antigens. Those dominant clonotypes were again the most abundant among CD3+CD56-NKG2C+ cells in a few donors, at roughly 25-60.1%.

To determine HCMV serostatus, a commercial ELISA kit was used to detect HCMV-specific IgG in serum. Ficoll density gradient centrifugation was used to isolate peripheral blood mononuclear cells from blood. Notes on this clonotype: The antigen it binds to is not known.

CDR1 is given as MRHNA and CDR2 as SNTAGT, both from the germline V gene. Inclusive of the bounding cysteine and phenylalanine, the CDR3 is 18 residues long. Only the protein is on record. Instrument on record: Illumina HiSeq 2000. 5'RACE template switching, by which a universal primer site and unique molecular identifiers were added, was used to make TCR beta cDNA libraries. Synthesis of cDNA was primed from the TCR beta constant segment and was followed by two consecutive PCR amplification steps. Turning to the authors' computational methods: Reads were demultiplexed and grouped by UMI with MIGEC, and clonotypes were assembled and quantified with MiTCR. To remove erroneous sequences, TCR cDNA sequences were retained only when supported by two or more reads. The tcR package was used for downstream repertoire analysis, and clonotypes were matched across fractions by CDR3 nucleotide sequence plus V segment. VDJmatch was used to annotate antigen specificity against VDJdb, with one amino acid substitution in CDR3 allowed. Reprocessed by TCRdb, the reads give a single entry per CDR3 protein sequence, without DNA. Clone size and V and J calls follow TCRdb, not the original study. The table for this sample shows around 280,000 distinct CDR3 sequences. The ten largest clones capture approximately 0.42% of the sample.

The V gene is TRBV6-4 and the J gene is TRBJ2-1; the TRBD2 assignment by TCRdb is unverifiable without DNA. This receptor was identified in a man between 18 and 29 years old in good health. Donor details come from another sample of the same person, matched by shared clones. Specimen: blood T cells: a sorted CD56 or NKG2C T cell subset, CD4+ or CD8+ T cells, or bulk PBMC T cells (not recorded which). Here the CDR3 is given as CASSDWGIDFRKGNEQFF.